This T cell receptor beta chain is from a study of blood T cells in healthy people across ages. Study as a whole: About one barcoded TCR beta cDNA was captured per two T cells.

A second about 6 to 12 cycle PCR used barcoded and J-beta primers. MiXCR, run by TCRdb on the 5' RACE reads, gives a single entry per CDR3 protein. This sample yields about 650,000 distinct CDR3 sequences, of which roughly 30% are seen a single time; less than 20% belongs to the top ten. The CDR3 spans 15 residues. The V gene end was trimmed by 6 bases and the J gene end by 4 bases; junction bases not matched to a gene: 5. In its sample, this clonotype was seen a few times. The sequenced sample was blood. The V gene is TRBV12-3 or TRBV12-4, the J gene TRBJ2-5, with 13 bases fitting TRBD2. This sequence was found in a woman of 80 years or more in good health. This CDR3 reads CASSLGLAGTETQYF. The CDR3 bases are TGTGCCAGCAGCCTGGGACTAGCGGGGACAGAGACCCAGTACTTC.